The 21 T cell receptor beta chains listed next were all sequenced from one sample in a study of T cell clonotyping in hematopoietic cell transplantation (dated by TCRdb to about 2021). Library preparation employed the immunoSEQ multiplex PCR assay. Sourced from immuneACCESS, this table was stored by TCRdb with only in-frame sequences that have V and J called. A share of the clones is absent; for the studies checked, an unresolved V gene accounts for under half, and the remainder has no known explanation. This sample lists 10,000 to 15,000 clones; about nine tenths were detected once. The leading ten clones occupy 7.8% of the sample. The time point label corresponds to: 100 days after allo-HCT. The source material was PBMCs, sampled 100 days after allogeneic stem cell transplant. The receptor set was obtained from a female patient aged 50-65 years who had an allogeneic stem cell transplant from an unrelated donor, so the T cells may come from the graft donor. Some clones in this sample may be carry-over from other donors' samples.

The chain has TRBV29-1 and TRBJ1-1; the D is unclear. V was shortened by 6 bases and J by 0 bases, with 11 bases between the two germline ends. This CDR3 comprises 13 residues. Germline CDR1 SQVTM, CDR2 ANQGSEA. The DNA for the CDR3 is TGCAGCGTCCCGTCAATCATGAACACTGAAGCTTTCTTT. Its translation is CSVPSIMNTEAFF.

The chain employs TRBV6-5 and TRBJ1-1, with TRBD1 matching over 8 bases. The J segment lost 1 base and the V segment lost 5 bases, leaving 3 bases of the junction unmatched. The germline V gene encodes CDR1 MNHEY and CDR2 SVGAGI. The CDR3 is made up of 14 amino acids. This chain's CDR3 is CASSQDRANTEAFF. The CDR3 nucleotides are TGTGCCAGCAGTCAGGACAGGGCGAACACTGAAGCTTTCTTT.

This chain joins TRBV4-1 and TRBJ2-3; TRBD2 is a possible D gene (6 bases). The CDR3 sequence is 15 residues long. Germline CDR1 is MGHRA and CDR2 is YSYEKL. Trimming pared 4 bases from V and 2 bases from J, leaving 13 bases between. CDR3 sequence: CASSRSGDLTDTQYF. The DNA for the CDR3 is TGCGCCAGCAGCCGTTCGGGGGATCTCACAGATACGCAGTATTTT.

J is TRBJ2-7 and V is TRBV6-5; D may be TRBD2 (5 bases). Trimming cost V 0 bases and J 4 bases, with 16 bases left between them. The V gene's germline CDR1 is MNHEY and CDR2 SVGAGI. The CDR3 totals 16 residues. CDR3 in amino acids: CASSYSRLRRQYEQYF. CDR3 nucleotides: TGTGCCAGCAGTTACTCTCGACTACGTCGTCAGTACGAGCAGTACTTC.

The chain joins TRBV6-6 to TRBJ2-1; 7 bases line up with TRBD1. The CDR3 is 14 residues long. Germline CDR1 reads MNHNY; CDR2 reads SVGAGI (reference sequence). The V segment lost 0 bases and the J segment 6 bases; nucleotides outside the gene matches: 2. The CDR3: CASSYSAGGNEQFF. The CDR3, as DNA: TGTGCCAGCAGTTACTCGGCAGGGGGCAATGAGCAGTTCTTC.

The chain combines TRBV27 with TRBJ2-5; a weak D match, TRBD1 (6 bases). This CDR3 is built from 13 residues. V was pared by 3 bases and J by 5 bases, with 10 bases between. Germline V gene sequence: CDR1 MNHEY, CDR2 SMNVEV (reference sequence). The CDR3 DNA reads TGTGCCAGCAGTTTCAGGGGTGGTGAGACCCAGTACTTC. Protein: CASSFRGGETQYF.

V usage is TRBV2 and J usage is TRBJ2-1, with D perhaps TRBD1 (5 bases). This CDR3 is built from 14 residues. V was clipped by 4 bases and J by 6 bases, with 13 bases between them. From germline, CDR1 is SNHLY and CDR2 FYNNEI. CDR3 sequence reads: CASSGQSTFNEQFF. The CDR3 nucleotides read TGTGCCAGCAGTGGACAGAGCACCTTCAATGAGCAGTTCTTC.

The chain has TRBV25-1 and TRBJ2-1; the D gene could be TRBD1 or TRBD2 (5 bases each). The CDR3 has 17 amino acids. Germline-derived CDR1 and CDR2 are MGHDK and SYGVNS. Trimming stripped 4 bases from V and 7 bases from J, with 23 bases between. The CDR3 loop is CASSGPQKTRGWNEQFF. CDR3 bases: TGTGCCAGCAGTGGACCACAAAAGACCCGGGGCTGGAATGAGCAGTTCTTC.

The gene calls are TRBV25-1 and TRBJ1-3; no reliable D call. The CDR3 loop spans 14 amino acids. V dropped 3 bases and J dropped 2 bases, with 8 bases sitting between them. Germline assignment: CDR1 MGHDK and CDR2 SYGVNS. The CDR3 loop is CASSDIGTGNTIYF. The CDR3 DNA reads TGTGCCAGCAGTGACATAGGGACTGGAAACACCATATATTTT.

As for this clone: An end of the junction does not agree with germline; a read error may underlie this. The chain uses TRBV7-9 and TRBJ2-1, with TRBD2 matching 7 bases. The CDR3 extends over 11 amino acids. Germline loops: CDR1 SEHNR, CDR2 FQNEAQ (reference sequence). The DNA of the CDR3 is TGTGCCAGCAGCCGCGGTGGACTAGTTATCTTC. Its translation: CASSRGGLVIF.

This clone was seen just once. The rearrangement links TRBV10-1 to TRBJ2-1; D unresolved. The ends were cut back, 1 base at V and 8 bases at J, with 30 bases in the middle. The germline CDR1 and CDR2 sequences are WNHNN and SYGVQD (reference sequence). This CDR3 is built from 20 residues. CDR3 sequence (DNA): TGCGCCAGCAGTGAGTACCCGCTGCCCGGGTATTTAGGTCTTTATCATGAGCAGTTCTTC. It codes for CASSEYPLPGYLGLYHEQFF.

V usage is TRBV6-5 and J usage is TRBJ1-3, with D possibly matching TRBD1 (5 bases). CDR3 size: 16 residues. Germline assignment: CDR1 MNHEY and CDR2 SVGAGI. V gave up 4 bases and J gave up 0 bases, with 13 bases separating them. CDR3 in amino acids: CASSSRDGYSGNTIYF. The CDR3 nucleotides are TGTGCCAGCAGTTCACGGGACGGATACTCTGGAAACACCATATATTTT.

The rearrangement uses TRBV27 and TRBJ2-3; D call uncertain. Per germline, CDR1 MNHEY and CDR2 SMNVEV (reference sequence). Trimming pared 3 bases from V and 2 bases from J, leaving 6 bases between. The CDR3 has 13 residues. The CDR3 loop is CASSFEYTDTQYF. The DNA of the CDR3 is TGTGCCAGCAGTTTCGAGTACACAGATACGCAGTATTTT.

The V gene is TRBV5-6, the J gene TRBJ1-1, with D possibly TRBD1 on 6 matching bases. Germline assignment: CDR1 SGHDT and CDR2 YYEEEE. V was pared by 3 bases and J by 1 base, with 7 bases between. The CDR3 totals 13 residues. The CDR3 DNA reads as TGTGCCAGCAGCTGGACAGAGAACACTGAAGCTTTCTTT. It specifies CASSWTENTEAFF.

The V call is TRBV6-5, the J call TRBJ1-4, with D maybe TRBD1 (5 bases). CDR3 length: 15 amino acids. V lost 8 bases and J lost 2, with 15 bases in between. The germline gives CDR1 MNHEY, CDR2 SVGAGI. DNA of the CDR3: TGTGCCAGCGGCAACCCAGGGATGACTAATGAAAAACTGTTTTTT. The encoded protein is CASGNPGMTNEKLFF.

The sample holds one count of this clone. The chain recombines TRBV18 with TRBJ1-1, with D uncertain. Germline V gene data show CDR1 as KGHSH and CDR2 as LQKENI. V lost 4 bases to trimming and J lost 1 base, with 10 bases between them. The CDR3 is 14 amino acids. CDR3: CASSLEQKNTEAFF. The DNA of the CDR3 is TGTGCCAGCTCACTGGAACAGAAGAACACTGAAGCTTTCTTT. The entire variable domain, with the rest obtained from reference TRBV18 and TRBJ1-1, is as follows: NAGVMQNPRHLVRRRGQEARLRCSPMKGHSHVYWYRQLPEEGLKFMVYLQKENIIDESGMPKERFSAEFPKEGPSILRIQQVVRGDSAAYFCASSLEQKNTEAFFGQGTRLTVV.

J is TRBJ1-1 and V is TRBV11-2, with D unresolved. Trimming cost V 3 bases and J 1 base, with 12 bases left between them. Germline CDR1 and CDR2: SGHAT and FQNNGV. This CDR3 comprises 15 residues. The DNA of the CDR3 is TGTGCCAGCAGCTTCCAGCCGACGGGGAACACTGAAGCTTTCTTT. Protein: CASSFQPTGNTEAFF.

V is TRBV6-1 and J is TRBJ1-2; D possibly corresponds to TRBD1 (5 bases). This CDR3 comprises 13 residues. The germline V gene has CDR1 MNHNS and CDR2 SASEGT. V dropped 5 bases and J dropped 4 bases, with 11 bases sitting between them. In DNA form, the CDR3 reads TGTGCCAGCAGTAATAGACAGCCCTATGGCTACACCTTC. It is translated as CASSNRQPYGYTF.

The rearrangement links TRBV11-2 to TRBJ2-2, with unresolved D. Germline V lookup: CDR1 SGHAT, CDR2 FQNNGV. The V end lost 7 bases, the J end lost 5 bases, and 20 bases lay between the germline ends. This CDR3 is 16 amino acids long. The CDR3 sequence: CASINRDPGYTGELFF. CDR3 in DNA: TGTGCCAGCATAAACCGAGACCCGGGCTATACCGGGGAGCTGTTTTTT.

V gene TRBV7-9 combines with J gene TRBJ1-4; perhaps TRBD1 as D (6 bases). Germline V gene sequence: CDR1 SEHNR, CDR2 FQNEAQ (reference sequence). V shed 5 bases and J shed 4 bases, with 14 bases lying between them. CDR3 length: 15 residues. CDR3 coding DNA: TGTGCCAGCAGCCCCGGGGGGCAGTTTAATGAAAAACTGTTTTTT. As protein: CASSPGGQFNEKLFF.

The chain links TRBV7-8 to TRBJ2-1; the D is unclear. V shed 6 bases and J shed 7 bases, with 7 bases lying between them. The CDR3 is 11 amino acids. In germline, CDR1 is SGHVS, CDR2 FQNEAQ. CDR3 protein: CASRIVNEQFF. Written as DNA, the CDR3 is TGTGCCAGCAGGATTGTGAATGAGCAGTTCTTC.